This T cell receptor beta chain was obtained from a study of blood T cells in healthy people across ages. Combining a sample-barcoded 5' primer with a J-beta primer mix, a second PCR ran for roughly 6 to 11 cycles. One entry per CDR3 protein results from TCRdb running MiXCR on the 5' RACE reads. The sample comprises under 2,000,000 distinct CDR3 sequences, around half of which are singletons, and approximately 2.1% rests with the top ten. Looked up from germline, CDR1 is SGHTA and CDR2 is FQGNSA. This CDR3 contains 15 residues. V lost 1 base and J lost 3, with 10 bases in between. Extraction yielded at least 6 micrograms of total RNA per sample. This clonotype was counted between two and nine times. The antigen remains undetermined. Study results and caveats: As age increased, TCR beta diversity per million T cells fell in a roughly linear fashion. It was not known whether donors were CMV positive (a possible confounder of expanded clonotype changes). Researchers said unsorted PBMCs prevented a conclusive naive versus antigen-experienced comparison.

The sequenced material came from blood. The sequence was collected from a woman in her 40s in good health. The V and J genes are TRBV7-2 and TRBJ2-4, with D possibly being TRBD1 or TRBD2 (5 bases each). The CDR3 DNA reads TGTGCCAGCAGCTTAGTTGGGGACGACAAAAACATTCAGTACTTC. This encodes CASSLVGDDKNIQYF.